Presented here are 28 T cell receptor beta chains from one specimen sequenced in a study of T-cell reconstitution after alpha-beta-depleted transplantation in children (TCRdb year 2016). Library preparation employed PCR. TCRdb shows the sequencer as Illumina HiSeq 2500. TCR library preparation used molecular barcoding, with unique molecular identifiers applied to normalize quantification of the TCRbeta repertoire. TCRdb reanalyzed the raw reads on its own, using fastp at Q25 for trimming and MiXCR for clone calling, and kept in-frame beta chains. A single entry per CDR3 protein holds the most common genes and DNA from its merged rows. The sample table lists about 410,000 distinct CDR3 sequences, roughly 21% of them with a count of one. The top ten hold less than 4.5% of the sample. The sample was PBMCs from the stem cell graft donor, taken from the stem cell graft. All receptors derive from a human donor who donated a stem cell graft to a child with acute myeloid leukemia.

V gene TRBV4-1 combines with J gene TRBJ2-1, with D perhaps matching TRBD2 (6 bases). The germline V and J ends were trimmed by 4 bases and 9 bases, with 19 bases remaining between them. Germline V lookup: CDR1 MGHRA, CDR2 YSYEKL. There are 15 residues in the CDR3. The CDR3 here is CASSLSGTGGSEQFF. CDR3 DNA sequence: TGCGCCAGCAGCCTCTCCGGGACTGGTGGTAGTGAGCAGTTCTTC.

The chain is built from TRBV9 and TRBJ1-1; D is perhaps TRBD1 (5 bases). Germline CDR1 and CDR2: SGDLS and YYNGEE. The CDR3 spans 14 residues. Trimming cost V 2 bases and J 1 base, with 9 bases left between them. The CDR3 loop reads CASSVGGKNTEAFF. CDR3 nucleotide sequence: TGTGCCAGCAGCGTTGGGGGGAAGAACACTGAAGCTTTCTTT.

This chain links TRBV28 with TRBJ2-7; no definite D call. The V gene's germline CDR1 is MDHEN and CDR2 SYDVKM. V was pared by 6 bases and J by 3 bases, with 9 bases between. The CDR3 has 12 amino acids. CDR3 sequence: CASSGPNYEQYF. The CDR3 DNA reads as TGTGCCAGCAGCGGACCTAACTACGAGCAGTACTTC.

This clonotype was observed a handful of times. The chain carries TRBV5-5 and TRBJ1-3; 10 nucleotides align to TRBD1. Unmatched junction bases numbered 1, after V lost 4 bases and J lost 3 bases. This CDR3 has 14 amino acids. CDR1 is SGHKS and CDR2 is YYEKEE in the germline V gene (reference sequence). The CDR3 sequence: CASSRDRGGNTIYF. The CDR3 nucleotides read TGTGCCAGCAGCCGGGACAGGGGTGGAAACACCATATATTTT.

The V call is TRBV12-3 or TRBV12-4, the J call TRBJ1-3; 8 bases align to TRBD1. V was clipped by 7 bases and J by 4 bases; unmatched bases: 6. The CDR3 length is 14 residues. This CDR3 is CASNTGGPGNTIYF. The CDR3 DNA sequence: TGTGCCAGCAATACAGGGGGACCAGGAAACACCATATATTTT.

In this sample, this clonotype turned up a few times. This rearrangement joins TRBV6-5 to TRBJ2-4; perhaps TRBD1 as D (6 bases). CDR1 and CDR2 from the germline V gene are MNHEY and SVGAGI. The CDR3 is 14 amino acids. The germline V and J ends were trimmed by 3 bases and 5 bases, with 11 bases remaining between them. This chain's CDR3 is CASSYSYRENIQYF. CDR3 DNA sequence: TGTGCCAGCAGTTATTCTTACAGGGAAAACATTCAGTACTTC.

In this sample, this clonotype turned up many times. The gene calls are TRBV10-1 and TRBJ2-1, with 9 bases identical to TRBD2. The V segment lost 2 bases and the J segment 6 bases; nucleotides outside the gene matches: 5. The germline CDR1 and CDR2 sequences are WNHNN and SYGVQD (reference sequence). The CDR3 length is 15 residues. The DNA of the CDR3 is TGCGCCAGCAGTGAGGTAGCGGGAGAGGGCAATGAGCAGTTCTTC. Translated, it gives CASSEVAGEGNEQFF.

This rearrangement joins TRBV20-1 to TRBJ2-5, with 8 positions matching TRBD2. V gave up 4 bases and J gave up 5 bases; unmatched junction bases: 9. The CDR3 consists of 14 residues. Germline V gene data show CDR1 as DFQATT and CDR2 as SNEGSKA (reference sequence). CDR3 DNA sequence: TGCAGTGCTAAGGTGCGGGAGGCTCGGGAGACCCAGTACTTC. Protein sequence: CSAKVREARETQYF.

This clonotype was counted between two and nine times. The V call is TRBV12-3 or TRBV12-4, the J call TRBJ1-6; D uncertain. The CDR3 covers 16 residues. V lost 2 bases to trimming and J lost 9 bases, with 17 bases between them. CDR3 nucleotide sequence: TGTGCCAGCAGTTTATTTTCAGGACCCCGCGGTTCACCCCTCCACTTT. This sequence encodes CASSLFSGPRGSPLHF.

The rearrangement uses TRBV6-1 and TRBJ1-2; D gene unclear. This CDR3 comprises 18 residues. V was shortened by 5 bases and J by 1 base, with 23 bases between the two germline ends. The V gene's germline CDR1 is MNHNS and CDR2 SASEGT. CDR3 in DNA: TGTGCCAGCAGTCGCACCAACCAACCCAGTCCCTTTAACTATGGCTACACCTTC. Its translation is CASSRTNQPSPFNYGYTF.

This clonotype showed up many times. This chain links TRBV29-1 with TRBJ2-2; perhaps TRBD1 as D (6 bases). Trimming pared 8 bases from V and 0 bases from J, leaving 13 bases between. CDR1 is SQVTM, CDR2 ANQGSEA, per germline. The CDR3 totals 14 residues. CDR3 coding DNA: TGCAGCATAAGACAGGACGCGAACACCGGGGAGCTGTTTTTT. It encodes CSIRQDANTGELFF.

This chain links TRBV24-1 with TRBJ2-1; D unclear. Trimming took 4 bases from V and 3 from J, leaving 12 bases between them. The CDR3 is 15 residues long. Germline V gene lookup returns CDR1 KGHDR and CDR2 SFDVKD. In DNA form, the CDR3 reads TGTGCCACCAGTGACCCTAACGGAGTCTACAATGAGCAGTTCTTC. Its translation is CATSDPNGVYNEQFF.

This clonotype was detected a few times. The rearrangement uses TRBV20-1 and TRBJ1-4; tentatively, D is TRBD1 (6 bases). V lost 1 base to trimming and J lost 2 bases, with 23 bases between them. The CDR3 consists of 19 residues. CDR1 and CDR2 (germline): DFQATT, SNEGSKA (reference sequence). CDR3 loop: CSARAPLGGVYATNEKLFF. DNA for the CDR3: TGCAGTGCTAGAGCTCCCTTAGGGGGAGTATATGCGACTAATGAAAAACTGTTTTTT.

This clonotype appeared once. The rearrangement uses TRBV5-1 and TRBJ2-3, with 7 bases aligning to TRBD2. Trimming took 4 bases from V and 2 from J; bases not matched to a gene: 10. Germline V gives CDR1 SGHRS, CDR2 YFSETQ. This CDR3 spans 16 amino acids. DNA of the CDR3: TGCGCCAGCAGCGCAGAAGGGACTACAAACACAGATACGCAGTATTTT. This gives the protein CASSAEGTTNTDTQYF.

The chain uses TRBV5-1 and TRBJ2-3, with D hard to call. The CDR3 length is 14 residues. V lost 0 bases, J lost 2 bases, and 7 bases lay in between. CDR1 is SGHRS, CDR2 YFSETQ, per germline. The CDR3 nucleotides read TGCGCCAGCAGCTTGGCAGTGGACACAGATACGCAGTATTTT. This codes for CASSLAVDTDTQYF.

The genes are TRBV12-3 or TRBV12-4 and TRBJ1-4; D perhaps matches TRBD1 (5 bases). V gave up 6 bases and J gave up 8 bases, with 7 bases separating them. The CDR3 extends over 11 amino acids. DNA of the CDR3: TGTGCCAGCAGGGGGCAAGAAAAACTGTTTTTT. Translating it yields CASRGQEKLFF.

The CDR3, as DNA: TGTGCCAGCGGGGGCAGGGATTTTGAAGAGACCCAGTACTTC. Its translation: CASGGRDFEETQYF. The chain couples TRBV27 to TRBJ2-5, with D possibly matching TRBD1 (6 bases). This CDR3 region has 14 residues. CDR1 is MNHEY, CDR2 SMNVEV, per germline (reference sequence). V lost 8 bases and J lost 3, with 16 bases in between.

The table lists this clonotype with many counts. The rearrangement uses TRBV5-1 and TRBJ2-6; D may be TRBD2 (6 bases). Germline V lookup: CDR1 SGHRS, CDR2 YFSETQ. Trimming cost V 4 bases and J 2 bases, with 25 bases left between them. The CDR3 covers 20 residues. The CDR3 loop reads CASSNTGLATLLAGANVLTF. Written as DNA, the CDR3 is TGCGCCAGCAGCAATACGGGGCTAGCGACCCTCCTCGCTGGGGCCAACGTCCTGACTTTC.

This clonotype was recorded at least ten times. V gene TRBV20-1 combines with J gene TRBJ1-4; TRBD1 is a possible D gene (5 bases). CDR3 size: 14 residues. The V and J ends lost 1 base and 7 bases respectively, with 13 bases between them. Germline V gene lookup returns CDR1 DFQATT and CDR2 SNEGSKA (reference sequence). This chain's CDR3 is CSARGTSPSEKLFF. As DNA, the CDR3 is TGCAGTGCTAGAGGGACATCGCCAAGTGAAAAACTGTTTTTT.

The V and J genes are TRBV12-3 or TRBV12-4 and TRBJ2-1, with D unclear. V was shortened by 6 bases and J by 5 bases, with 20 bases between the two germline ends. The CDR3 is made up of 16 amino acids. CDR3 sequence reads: CASSPVGRPSNNEQFF. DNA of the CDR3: TGTGCCAGCAGCCCCGTAGGGCGGCCATCCAACAATGAGCAGTTCTTC.

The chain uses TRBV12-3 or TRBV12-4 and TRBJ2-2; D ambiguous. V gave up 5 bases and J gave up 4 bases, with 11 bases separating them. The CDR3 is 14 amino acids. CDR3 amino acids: CASSRTASTGELFF. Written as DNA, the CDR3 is TGTGCCAGCAGTCGAACGGCGAGCACCGGGGAGCTGTTTTTT.

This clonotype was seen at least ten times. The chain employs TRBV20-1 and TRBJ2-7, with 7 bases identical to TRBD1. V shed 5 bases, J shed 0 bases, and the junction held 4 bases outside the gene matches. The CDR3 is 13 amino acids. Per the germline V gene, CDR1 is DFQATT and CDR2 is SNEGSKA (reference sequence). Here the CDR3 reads CSARQGISYEQYF. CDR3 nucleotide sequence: TGCAGTGCTCGACAGGGAATCTCCTACGAGCAGTACTTC.

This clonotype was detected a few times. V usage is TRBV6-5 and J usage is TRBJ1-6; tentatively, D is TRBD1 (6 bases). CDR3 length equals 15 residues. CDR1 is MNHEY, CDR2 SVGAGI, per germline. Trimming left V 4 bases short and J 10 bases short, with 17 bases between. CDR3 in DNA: TGTGCCAGCAGTTCACAGGGAACCCTCGCATCACCCCTCCACTTT. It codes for CASSSQGTLASPLHF.

The CDR3 here is CASSPDRGVETQYF. The DNA for the CDR3 is TGTGCCAGCAGCCCCGACAGGGGTGTAGAGACCCAGTACTTC. The chain carries TRBV7-2 and TRBJ2-5; 8 nucleotides align to TRBD1. CDR1 is SGHTA, CDR2 FQGNSA, per germline. Trimming removed 5 bases from V and 4 bases from J; junction bases left unmatched: 6. This CDR3 is built from 14 residues.

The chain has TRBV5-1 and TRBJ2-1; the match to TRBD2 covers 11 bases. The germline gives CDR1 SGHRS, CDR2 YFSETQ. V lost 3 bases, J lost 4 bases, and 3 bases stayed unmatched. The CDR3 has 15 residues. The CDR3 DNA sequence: TGCGCCAGCAGCTACACTAGCGGGGGATACAATGAGCAGTTCTTC. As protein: CASSYTSGGYNEQFF.

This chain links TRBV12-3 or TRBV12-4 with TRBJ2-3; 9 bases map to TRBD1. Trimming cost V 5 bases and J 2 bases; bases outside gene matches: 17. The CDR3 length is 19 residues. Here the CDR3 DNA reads TGTGCCAGCAGTGACCGGGACAGGGTTTCTCTTGCGGTCACAGATACGCAGTATTTT. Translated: CASSDRDRVSLAVTDTQYF.

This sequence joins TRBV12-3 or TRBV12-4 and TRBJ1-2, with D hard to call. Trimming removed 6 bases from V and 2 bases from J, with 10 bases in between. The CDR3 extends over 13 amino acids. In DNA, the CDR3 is TGTGCCAGCAGAAAGGCCGCAAACTATGGCTACACCTTC. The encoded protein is CASRKAANYGYTF.

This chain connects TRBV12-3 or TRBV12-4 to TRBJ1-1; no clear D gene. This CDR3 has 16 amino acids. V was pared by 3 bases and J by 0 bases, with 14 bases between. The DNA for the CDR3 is TGTGCCAGCAGTTTGGACCCGACGAGCATGAACACTGAAGCTTTCTTT. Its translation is CASSLDPTSMNTEAFF.